This T cell receptor beta chain stems from a study of cytomegalovirus exposure and HLA in healthy donors. Study-level findings and limits: A previous analysis found most TCR beta V segments productive roughly 90% or roughly 30% of the time.

The PCR used 60 Vbeta and 13 Jbeta primers. Some clones are missing from TCRdb's copy, which holds only in-frame ones; the method was immunoSEQ multiplex PCR. Found here are tens of thousands of clones, approximately 84% of them singletons; the top ten hold 2.5% to 3.5%. Remarks on this clone: Its target is unknown.

Germline-derived CDR1 and CDR2 are SGDLS and YYNGEE. This CDR3 contains 15 residues. Trimming took 0 bases from V and 5 from J, leaving 11 bases between them. The sequenced sample consisted of PBMCs. V gene TRBV9 combines with J gene TRBJ2-2, with D unresolved. This TCR was sampled from a man aged 50 to 60 in good health and CMV-seronegative. CDR3: CASSVAGSQTGELFF. For the CDR3, the DNA is TGTGCCAGCAGCGTAGCAGGCAGTCAAACCGGGGAGCTGTTTTTT.